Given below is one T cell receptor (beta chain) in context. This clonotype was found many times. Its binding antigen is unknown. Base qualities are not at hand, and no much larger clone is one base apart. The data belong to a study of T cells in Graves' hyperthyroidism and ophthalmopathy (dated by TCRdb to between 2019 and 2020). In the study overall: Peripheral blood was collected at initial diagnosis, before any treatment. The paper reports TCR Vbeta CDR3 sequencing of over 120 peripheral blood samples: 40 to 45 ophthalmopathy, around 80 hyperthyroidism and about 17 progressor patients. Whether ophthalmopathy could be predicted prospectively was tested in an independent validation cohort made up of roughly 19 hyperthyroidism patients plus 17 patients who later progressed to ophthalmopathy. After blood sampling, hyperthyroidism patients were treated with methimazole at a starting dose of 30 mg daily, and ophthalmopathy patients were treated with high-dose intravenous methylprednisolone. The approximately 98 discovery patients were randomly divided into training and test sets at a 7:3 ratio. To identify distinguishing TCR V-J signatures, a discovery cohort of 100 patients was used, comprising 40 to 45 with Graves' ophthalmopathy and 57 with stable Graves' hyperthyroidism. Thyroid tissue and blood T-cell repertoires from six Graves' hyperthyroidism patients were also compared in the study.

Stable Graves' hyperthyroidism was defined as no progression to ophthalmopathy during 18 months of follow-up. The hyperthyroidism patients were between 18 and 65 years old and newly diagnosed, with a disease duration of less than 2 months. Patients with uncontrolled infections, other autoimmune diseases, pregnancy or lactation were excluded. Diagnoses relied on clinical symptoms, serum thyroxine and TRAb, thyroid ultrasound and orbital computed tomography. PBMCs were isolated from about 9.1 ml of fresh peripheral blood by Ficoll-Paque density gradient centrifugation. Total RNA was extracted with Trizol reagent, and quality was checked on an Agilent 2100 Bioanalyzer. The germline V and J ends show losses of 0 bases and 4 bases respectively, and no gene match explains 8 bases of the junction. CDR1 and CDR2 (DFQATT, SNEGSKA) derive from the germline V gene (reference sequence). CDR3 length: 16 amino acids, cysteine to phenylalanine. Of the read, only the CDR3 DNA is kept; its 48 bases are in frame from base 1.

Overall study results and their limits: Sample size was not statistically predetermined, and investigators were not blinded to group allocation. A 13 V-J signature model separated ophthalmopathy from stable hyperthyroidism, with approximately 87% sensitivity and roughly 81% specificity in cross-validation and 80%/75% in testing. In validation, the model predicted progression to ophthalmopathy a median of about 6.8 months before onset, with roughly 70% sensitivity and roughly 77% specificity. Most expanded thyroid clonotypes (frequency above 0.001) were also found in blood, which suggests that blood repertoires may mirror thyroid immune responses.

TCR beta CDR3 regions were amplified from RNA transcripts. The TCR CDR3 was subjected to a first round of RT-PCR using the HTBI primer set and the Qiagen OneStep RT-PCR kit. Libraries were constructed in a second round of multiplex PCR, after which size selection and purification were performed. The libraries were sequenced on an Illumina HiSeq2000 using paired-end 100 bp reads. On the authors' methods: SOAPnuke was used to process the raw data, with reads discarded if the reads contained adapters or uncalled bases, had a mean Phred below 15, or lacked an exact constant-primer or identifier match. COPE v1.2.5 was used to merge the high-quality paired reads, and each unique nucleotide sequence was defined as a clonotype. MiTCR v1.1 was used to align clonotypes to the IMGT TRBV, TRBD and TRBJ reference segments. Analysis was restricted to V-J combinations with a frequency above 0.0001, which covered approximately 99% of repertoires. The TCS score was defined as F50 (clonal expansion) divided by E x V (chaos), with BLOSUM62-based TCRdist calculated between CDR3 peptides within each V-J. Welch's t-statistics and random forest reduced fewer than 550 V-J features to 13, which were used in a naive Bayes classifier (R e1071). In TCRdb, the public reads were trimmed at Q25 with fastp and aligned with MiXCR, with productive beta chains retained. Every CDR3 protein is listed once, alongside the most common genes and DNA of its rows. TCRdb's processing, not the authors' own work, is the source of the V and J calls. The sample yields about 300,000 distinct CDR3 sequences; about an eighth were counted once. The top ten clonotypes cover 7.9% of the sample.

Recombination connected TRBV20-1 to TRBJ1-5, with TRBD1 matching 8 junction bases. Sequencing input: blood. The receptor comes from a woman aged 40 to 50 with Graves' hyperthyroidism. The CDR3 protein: CSARDSDRGGNQPQHF. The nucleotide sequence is TGCAGTGCTAGAGATTCCGACAGGGGAGGAAATCAGCCCCAGCATTTT.